This record concerns one T cell receptor (beta chain) sequence. The antigen remains unidentified. The sample belongs to a study of shared clonotypes between healthy human individuals. Study background: Donor ages ranged 18 to 49 years: a couple of women, three men. Each donor had three CD4 naive, three CD4 memory, two CD8 naive and one CD8 memory plate.

Study outcomes and limitations: Rarefaction showed that sequencing of sorted subsets was incomplete (despite large depth). Across subsets, estimated richness was generally greater for naive than for memory populations.

Data came from immunoSEQ multiplex PCR; TCRdb stores just in-frame clones and leaves some out. The sample lists approximately 640,000 clones; 55% to 75% were seen once. The clonotype comes from a woman between 25 and 40 years old in good health. The source material was memory CD4+ T cells sorted from blood. Subset specified: CD45RA-negative fraction.

CDR3 sequence reads: CASSMGGGHNQPQHF. For the CDR3, the DNA is TGTGCCAGCAGCATGGGGGGAGGACACAATCAGCCCCAGCATTTT. V and J are TRBV5-8 and TRBJ1-5; perhaps TRBD1 as D (5 bases). Per the germline V gene, CDR1 is SGHTS and CDR2 is YDEGEE. Trimming left V 4 bases short and J 3 bases short, with 14 bases between. The CDR3 runs to 15 residues.